Listed below are T cell receptor beta chains from one sample, sequenced in a study of cytomegalovirus exposure and HLA in healthy donors. Sequencing was performed with immunoSEQ multiplex PCR; in TCRdb, only in-frame clones are kept and a portion is missing. The sample records approximately 210,000 clones, 75% to 80% being singletons. Sequenced sample: PBMCs. These TCRs come from a male donor in good health and CMV-seronegative. Both conserved end residues are part of each CDR3.

V gene,J gene,CDR3 protein
TRBV9,TRBJ1-1,CASSVGGPNTEAFF
TRBV27,TRBJ1-2,CASRTGGSGYTF
TRBV15,TRBJ2-5,CATSKGLAGGNQETQYF
TRBV5-6,TRBJ2-5,CASSLSAGWKTEETQYF
TRBV5-6,TRBJ1-1,CASSLSGIMNTEAFF
TRBV28,TRBJ2-7,CASTPGPAYEQYF
TRBV6-1,TRBJ1-2,CASSETQNGYGYTF
TRBV5-4,TRBJ2-7,CASSPGGGTPLYEQYF
TRBV19,TRBJ1-5,CASSPYRDSQRDQPQHF
TRBV2,TRBJ2-1,CASSEGPSGFPGDEQFF
TRBV28,TRBJ2-7,CASLTGGKFSYEQYF
TRBV2,TRBJ2-7,CASSSEGQGNYEQYF
TRBV2,TRBJ2-7,CASLDGALGGQYF
TRBV9,TRBJ1-1,CASSAGMMNTEAFF
TRBV11-3,TRBJ1-1,CASSSTGDTEAFF
TRBV10-2,TRBJ2-7,CASIGGAYSYEQYF
TRBV6-5,TRBJ1-2,CASSLGWGGYTF
TRBV13,TRBJ1-3,CASSFGGNTIYF
TRBV5-1,TRBJ2-5,CASSPRGLAGDETQYF
TRBV2,TRBJ2-3,CASNGGMGTQYF
TRBV18,TRBJ1-1,CASSPGQMNTEAFF
TRBV11-3,TRBJ2-3,CASSLEAGVADTQYF
TRBV18,TRBJ1-5,CATQGQVNQPQHF
TRBV18,TRBJ2-6,CASSPTGTGANVLTF
TRBV6-5,TRBJ1-2,CASSHDNRGYTF
TRBV7-3,TRBJ1-2,CASSLTEGADYGYTF
TRBV27,TRBJ2-3,CASSLISVVDTQYF
TRBV9,TRBJ2-1,CASSFRESGNEQFF
TRBV4-1,TRBJ1-6,CASSQARDRGNSPLHF
TRBV6-1,TRBJ2-3,CASSALGGGSGGFTDTQYF
TRBV7-9,TRBJ2-1,CASSFPTGDLSSYNEQFF
TRBV5-4,TRBJ2-5,CASSFRTGNQETQYF
TRBV11-2,TRBJ1-2,CASSSWDRTMVTGYTF
TRBV9,TRBJ2-2,CASSVGGNTGELFF
TRBV2,TRBJ2-1,CASRTSGGLNNEQFF
TRBV29-1,TRBJ1-1,CSALRGGTEAFF
TRBV6-1,TRBJ1-2,CASSDGGYGYTF
TRBV6-1,TRBJ1-3,CASSESPIGGNTIYF
TRBV7-2,TRBJ2-2,CASSLAASWGGELFF
TRBV19,TRBJ2-1,CASSTGTSGRGGEQFF
TRBV7-9,TRBJ1-2,CAGSDTSNYGYTF
TRBV6-6,TRBJ1-3,CASSYVFGNTIYF
TRBV10-2,TRBJ1-1,CASSESRGRGTSEAFF
TRBV2,TRBJ2-5,CASGGTARETQYF
TRBV5-6,TRBJ1-3,CASNLLGQDRTTIYF
TRBV29-1,TRBJ1-2,CSATGGLLNYGYTF
TRBV7-3,TRBJ2-1,CASSLRLAGGINNEQFF
TRBV18,TRBJ2-5,CASTWTGGSETQYF
TRBV2,TRBJ2-2,CASKNYRGDTGELFF
TRBV6-5,TRBJ2-7,CASSSTGGSYEQYF
TRBV6-5,TRBJ2-4,CASSLGAKNIQYF
TRBV11-2,TRBJ2-7,CASSWGQTYEQYF